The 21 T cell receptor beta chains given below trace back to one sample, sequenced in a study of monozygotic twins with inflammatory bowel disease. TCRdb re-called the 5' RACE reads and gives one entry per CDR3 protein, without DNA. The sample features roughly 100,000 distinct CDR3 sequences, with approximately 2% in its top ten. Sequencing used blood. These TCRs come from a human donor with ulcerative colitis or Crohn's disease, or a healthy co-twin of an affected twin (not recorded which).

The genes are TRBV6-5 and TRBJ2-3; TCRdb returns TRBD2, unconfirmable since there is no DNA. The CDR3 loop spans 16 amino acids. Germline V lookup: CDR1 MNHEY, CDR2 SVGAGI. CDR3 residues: CASSYRTSGFTDTQYF.

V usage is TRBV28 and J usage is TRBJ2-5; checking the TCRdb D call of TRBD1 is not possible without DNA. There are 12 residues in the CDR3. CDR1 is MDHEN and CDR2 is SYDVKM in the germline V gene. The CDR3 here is CASRSTAETQYF.

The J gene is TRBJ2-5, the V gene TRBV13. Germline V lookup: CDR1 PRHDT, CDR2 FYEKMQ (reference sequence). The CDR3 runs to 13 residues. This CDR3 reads CASSLEVIGIQYF.

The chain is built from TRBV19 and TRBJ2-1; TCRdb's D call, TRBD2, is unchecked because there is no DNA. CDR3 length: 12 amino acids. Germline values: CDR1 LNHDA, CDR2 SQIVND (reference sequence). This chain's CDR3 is CASSLTGNEQFF.

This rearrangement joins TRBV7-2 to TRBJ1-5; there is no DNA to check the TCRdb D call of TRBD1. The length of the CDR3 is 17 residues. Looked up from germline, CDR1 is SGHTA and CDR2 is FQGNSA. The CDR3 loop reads CASSLGTGRGGNQPQHF.

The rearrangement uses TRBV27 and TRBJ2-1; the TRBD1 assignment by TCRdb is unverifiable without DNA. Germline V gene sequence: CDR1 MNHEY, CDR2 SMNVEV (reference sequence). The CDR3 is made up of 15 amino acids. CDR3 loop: CASSLPPRFGGEQFF.

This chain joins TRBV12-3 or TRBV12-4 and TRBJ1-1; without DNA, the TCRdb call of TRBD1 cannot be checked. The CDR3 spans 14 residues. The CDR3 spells CASSTGQRNTEAFF.

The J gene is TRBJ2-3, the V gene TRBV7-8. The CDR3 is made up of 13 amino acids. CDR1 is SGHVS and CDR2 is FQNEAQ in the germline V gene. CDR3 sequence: CASSLLFADTQYF.

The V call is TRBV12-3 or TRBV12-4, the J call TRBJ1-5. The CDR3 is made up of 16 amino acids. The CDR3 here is CASSLYGEGSNQPQHF.

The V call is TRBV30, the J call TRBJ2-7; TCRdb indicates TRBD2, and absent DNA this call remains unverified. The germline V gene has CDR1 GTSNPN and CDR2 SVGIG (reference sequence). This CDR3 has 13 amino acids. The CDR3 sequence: CAWERGSSYEQYF.

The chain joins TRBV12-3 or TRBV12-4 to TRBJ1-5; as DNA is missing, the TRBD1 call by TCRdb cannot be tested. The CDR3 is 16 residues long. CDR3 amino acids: CASSGQGTISNQPQHF.

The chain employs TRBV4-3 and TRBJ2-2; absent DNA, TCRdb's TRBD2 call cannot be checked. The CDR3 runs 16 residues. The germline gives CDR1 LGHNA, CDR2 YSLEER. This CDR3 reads CASSQDWTSDTGELFF.

The CDR3 is CASSLGLGQIYF. The chain has TRBV28 and TRBJ1-3; TCRdb's assignment of TRBD1 cannot be checked, as there is no DNA. Per germline, CDR1 MDHEN and CDR2 SYDVKM. The CDR3 totals 12 residues. Complete variable domain (other parts from reference TRBV28 and TRBJ1-3): DVKVTQSSRYLVKRTGEKVFLECVQDMDHENMFWYRQDPGLGLRLIYFSYDVKMKEKGDIPEGYSVSREKKERFSLILESASTNQTSMYLCASSLGLGQIYFGEGSWLTVV.

The CDR3 spells CASSLGKGLAGYEQYF. V and J are TRBV7-6 and TRBJ2-7; TCRdb's D gene call, TRBD2, goes unchecked for lack of DNA. Germline V gene data show CDR1 as SGHVS and CDR2 as FNYEAQ. The CDR3 consists of 16 residues.

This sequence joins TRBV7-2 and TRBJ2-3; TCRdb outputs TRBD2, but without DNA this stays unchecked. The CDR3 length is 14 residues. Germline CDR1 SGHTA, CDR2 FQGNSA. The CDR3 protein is CASSLGAGTDTQYF.

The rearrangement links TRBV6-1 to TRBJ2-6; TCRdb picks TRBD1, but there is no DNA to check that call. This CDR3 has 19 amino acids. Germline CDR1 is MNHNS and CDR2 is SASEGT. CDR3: CASSPRQGVFFSGANVLTF.

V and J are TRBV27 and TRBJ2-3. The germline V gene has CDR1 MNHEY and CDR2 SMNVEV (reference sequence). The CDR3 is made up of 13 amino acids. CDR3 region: CASSLSWTDTQYF.

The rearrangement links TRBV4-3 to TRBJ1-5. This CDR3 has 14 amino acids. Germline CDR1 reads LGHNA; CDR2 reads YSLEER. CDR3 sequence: CASSEGMGFQPQHF.

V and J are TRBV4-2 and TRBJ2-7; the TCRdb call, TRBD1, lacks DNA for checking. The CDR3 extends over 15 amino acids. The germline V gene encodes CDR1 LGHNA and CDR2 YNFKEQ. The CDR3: CASSLLRDIPYEQYF.

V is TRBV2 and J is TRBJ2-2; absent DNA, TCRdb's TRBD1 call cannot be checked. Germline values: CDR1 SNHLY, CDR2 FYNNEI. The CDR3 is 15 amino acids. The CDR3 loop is CASRPGQGNTGELFF.

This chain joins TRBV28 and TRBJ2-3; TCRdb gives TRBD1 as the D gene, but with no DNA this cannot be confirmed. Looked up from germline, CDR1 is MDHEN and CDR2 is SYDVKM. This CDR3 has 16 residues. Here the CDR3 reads CASSLDSIQGQATQYF.